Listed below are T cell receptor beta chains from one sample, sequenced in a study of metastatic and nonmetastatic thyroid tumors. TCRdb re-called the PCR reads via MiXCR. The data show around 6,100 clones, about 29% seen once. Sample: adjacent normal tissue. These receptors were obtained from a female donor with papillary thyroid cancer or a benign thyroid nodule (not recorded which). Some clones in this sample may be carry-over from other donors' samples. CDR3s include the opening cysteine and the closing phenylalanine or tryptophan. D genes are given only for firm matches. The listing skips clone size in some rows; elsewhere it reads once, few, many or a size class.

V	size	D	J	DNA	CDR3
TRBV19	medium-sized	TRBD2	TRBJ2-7	TGTGCCAGTAGGCGGACTAGCGGGAGCTACGAGCAGTACTTC	CASRRTSGSYEQYF
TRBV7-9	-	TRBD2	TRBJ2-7	TGTGCCAGCAGCAAGCGGGAGAAGTACGAGCAGTACTTC	CASSKREKYEQYF
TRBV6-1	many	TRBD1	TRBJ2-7	TGTGCCAGCAGGCAAGCCGGACAGGGGTTTGGATTATACGAGCAGTACTTC	CASRQAGQGFGLYEQYF
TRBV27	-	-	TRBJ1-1	TGTGCCAGCAGTTTGGCAGGAGCCATGAACACTGAAGCTTTCTTT	CASSLAGAMNTEAFF
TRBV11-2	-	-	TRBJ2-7	TGTGCCAGCAGCTTAGGAGGGTACTCCTACGAGCAGTACTTC	CASSLGGYSYEQYF
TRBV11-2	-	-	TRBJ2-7	TGTGCCAGCAGCCCAGGGGACTCAAGCTCCTACGAGCAGTACTTC	CASSPGDSSSYEQYF
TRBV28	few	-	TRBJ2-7	TGTGCCAGCAGACTACAGGGAAAGCAGTACTTC	CASRLQGKQYF
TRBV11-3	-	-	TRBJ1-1	TGTGCCAGCAGCTTTGGCGACAGAAACACTGAAGCTTTCTTT	CASSFGDRNTEAFF
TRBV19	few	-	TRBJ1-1	TGTGCCAGTAGTATCGTTGACAGGAACACTGAAGCTTTCTTT	CASSIVDRNTEAFF
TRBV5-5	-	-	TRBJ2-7	TGTGCCAGCACCCAGGGAAACGAGCAGTACTTC	CASTQGNEQYF
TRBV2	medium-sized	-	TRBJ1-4	TGTGCCAGCAGAGAAAACAGGGCTGGAGGGGAAAAACTGTTTTTT	CASRENRAGGEKLFF
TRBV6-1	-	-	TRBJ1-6	TGTGCCAGCACCCCAGGGACGGACTTGGGTAATTCACCCCTCCACTTT	CASTPGTDLGNSPLHF
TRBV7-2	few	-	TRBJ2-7	TGTGCCAGCAGCCGACCGTCCTCTTCCTCCGAGCAGTACTTC	CASSRPSSSSEQYF
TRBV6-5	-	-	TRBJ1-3	TGTGCCAGCAGTTCAGGATATAGTGGAAACACCATATATTTT	CASSSGYSGNTIYF
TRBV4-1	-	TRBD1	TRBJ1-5	TGCGCCAGCAGCCAAACGGACAGGAGCAGCAATCAGCCCCAGCATTTT	CASSQTDRSSNQPQHF
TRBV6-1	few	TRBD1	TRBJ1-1	TGTGCCAGCAGTGATCTTCTGGCAGGGGGCGCAAGGTGGGAAGCTTTCTTT	CASSDLLAGGARWEAFF
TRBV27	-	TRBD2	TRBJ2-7	TGTGCCAGCAGTTCAGCGGGGGTTGACCCCTACGAGCAGTACTTC	CASSSAGVDPYEQYF
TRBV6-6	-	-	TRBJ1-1	TGTGCCAGCAGTTACCGCGTAGGCGACACTGAAGCTTTCTTT	CASSYRVGDTEAFF
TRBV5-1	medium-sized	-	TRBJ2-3	TGCGCCAGCAGCTTGGAGAGGACAGTCACAGATACGCAGTATTTT	CASSLERTVTDTQYF
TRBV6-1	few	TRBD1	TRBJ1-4	TGTGCCAGCAGGCTCGGACAGGGGGCTGAAAAACTGTTTTTT	CASRLGQGAEKLFF
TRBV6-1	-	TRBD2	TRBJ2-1	TGTGCCAGCAGTGACATACTAGCGGGAGGGGGCAATGAGCAGTTCTTC	CASSDILAGGGNEQFF
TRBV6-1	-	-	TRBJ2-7	TGTGCCAGCAGTGAAGAGGGAGGCGCAAACTACGAGCAGTACTTC	CASSEEGGANYEQYF
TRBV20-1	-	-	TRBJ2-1	TGCAGTGCGTCGCCATACAATGAGCAGTTCTTC	CSASPYNEQFF
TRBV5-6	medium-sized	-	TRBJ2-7	TGTGCCAGCAGCTTACCCCATACCTACGAGCAGTACTTC	CASSLPHTYEQYF
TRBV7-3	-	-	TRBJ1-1	TGTGCCAGCAGCGAGACAGTGAACACTGAAGCTTTCTTT	CASSETVNTEAFF
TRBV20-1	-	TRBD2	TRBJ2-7	TGCAGTGCGGGGGGACTAGCGGGTACCTACGAGCAGTACTTC	CSAGGLAGTYEQYF
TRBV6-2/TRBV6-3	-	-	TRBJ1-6	TGTGCCAGCAGTTACTCGAGTTCGGGGAACAATTCACCCCTCCACTTT	CASSYSSSGNNSPLHF
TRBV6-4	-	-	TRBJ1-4	TGTGCCAGCAGCCGGACAAATGAAAAACTGTTTTTT	CASSRTNEKLFF
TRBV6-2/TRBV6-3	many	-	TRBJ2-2	TGTGCCAGCATGGGAGTAGCTCCAGACACCGGGGAGCTGTTTTTT	CASMGVAPDTGELFF
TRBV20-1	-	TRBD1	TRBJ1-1	TGCAGTGCTAGGGGATTTTCTCGGACAGGACTGAACACTGAAGCTTTCTTT	CSARGFSRTGLNTEAFF
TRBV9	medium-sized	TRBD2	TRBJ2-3	TGTGCCAGCAGCCCCGTAGCGGGATTAAAGGATACGCAGTATTTT	CASSPVAGLKDTQYF
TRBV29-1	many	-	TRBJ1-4	TGCAGCGTTGAAGACCCGGGGAATGAAAAACTGTTTTTT	CSVEDPGNEKLFF
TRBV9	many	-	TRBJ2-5	TGTGCCAGCAGCGGGGGTACTCTAGAGACCCAGTACTTC	CASSGGTLETQYF
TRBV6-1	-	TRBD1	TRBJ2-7	TGTGCCAGCAGTTGGGGACAGTCCTACGAGCAGTACTTC	CASSWGQSYEQYF
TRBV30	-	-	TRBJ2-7	TGTGCCTGGAGTGTTGGTCTCGATAGCTCCTACGAGCAGTACTTC	CAWSVGLDSSYEQYF
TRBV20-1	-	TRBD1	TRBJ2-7	TGCAGTGCCTATAACAGGGGTTCCTACGAGCAGTACTTC	CSAYNRGSYEQYF
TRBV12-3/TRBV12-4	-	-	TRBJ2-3	TGTGCCAGCAGTGTACAGGGTGGAAGCACAGATACGCAGTATTTT	CASSVQGGSTDTQYF
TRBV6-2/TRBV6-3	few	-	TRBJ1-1	TGTGCCAGCACGGGGTTTCCGTCTGAAGCTTTCTTT	CASTGFPSEAFF
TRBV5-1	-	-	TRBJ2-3	TGCGCCAGCAGCTTGGGTTTCGGAGTGAGCACAGATACGCAGTATTTT	CASSLGFGVSTDTQYF
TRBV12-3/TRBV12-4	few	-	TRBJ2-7	TGTGCCAGCAGTTTAAAACCGTCGCTAATCGACGAGCAGTACTTC	CASSLKPSLIDEQYF
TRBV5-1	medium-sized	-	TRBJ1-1	TGCGCCAGCAGCTTGACAGTCGAAGCTTTCTTT	CASSLTVEAFF
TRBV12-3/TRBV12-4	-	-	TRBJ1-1	TGTGCCAGCAGTCAGATGGGGGTTGGAACTGAAGCTTTCTTT	CASSQMGVGTEAFF
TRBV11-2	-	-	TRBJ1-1	TGTGCCAGCAGCTTTAGGGGAGCGAACACTGAAGCTTTCTTT	CASSFRGANTEAFF
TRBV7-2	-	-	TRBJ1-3	TGTGCCAGCAGCTCATACCTTGCAACTGGAAACACCATATATTTT	CASSSYLATGNTIYF